Presented here are 14 T cell receptor beta chains from one specimen sequenced in a study of shared clonotypes between healthy human individuals. Using immunoSEQ multiplex PCR, the repertoire was profiled, and TCRdb retains in-frame clones only, with some absent. The sample carries millions of clones, roughly nine tenths recorded once. Sequencing input: naive CD4+ T cells sorted from blood. As to subset: CD45RA+ positively selected. All receptors come from a man younger than 30 in good health.

This chain uses TRBV6-6 with TRBJ2-2; TRBD1 might be the D (6 bases). Trimming took off 8 bases at V and 6 bases at J, with 16 bases between the two ends. Germline V gives CDR1 MNHNY, CDR2 SVGAGI (reference sequence). This CDR3 has 14 amino acids. CDR3 loop: CASRTGHQAGELFF. The CDR3 nucleotides are TGTGCCAGCCGTACAGGGCACCAAGCCGGGGAGCTGTTTTTT.

As to this clone: This same CDR3 is encoded by further DNA sequences in the sample. The V and J genes are TRBV9 and TRBJ2-1; D gene unclear. V was cut by 2 bases and J by 9 bases, with 12 bases left in between. The germline V gene has CDR1 SGDLS and CDR2 YYNGEE. The CDR3 covers 13 residues. Here the CDR3 DNA reads TGTGCCAGCAGCGTCGAAGGGATCGGTGAGCAGTTCTTC. It encodes CASSVEGIGEQFF.

The CDR3 loop is CASSVTPGLISNEQFF. Written as DNA, the CDR3 is TGTGCCAGCAGCGTAACACCGGGACTGATATCCAATGAGCAGTTCTTC. The gene calls are TRBV11-3 and TRBJ2-1; D possibly corresponds to TRBD2 (6 bases). The V gene lost 5 bases and the J gene lost 6 bases, with 20 bases spanning the gap. This CDR3 comprises 16 residues. From germline, CDR1 is SGHNT and CDR2 YENEEA.

The V call is TRBV7-2, the J call TRBJ2-4; D ambiguous. The CDR3 runs to 15 residues. Deletions cut 4 bases from V and 0 bases from J, with 10 bases between. CDR1 SGHTA and CDR2 FQGNSA come from the germline V gene. The CDR3 sequence: CASSSDTLAKNIQYF. CDR3 coding DNA: TGTGCCAGCAGCTCCGACACCTTAGCCAAAAACATTCAGTACTTC.

This sequence joins TRBV5-1 and TRBJ1-5, with D unresolved. V lost 6 bases and J lost 3, with 16 bases in between. The CDR3 totals 15 residues. In germline, CDR1 is SGHRS, CDR2 YFSETQ. The CDR3 nucleotides are TGCGCCAGCAACTCCGGAGCGGTTGCCAATCAGCCCCAGCATTTT. It yields the protein CASNSGAVANQPQHF.

V usage is TRBV5-1 and J usage is TRBJ1-1; TRBD1 might be the D (6 bases). V was trimmed by 4 bases and J by 4 bases, leaving 14 bases between them. CDR1 and CDR2 from the germline V gene are SGHRS and YFSETQ. This CDR3 has 14 residues. CDR3 bases: TGCGCCAGCAGCAAATCAACAGGGAGCACTGAAGCTTTCTTT. It codes for CASSKSTGSTEAFF.

The V and J genes are TRBV27 and TRBJ2-5, with D tentatively TRBD2 (5 bases). The CDR3 is 11 amino acids. V was shortened by 6 bases and J by 8 bases, with 10 bases between the two germline ends. CDR1 and CDR2 from the germline V gene are MNHEY and SMNVEV (reference sequence). The CDR3 reads CASRQRDTQYF. CDR3 DNA sequence: TGTGCCAGCAGACAGAGGGATACCCAGTACTTC.

The chain carries TRBV4-3 and TRBJ2-7; perhaps TRBD1 as D (6 bases). Trimming shortened V by 3 bases and J by 0 bases, and 12 bases separated the two germline ends. Per the germline V gene, CDR1 is LGHNA and CDR2 is YSLEER. CDR3 size: 15 residues. CDR3 amino acids: CASSQNTGPSYEQYF. CDR3 sequence (DNA): TGCGCCAGCAGCCAGAATACAGGGCCCTCCTACGAGCAGTACTTC.

The chain uses TRBV18 and TRBJ2-2; 12 bases agree with TRBD1. The germline CDR1 and CDR2 sequences are KGHSH and LQKENI. The J segment lost 6 bases and the V segment lost 6 bases, leaving 5 bases of the junction unmatched. CDR3 length equals 15 residues. In DNA, the CDR3 is TGTGCCAGCTCGAGGGGACAGGGGGCGTCCGGGGAGCTGTTTTTT. It encodes CASSRGQGASGELFF.

This sequence joins TRBV5-1 and TRBJ2-4, with D perhaps matching TRBD1 (6 bases). This CDR3 contains 14 residues. V was trimmed by 4 bases and J by 4 bases, leaving 12 bases between them. Germline CDR1 SGHRS, CDR2 YFSETQ. The CDR3 nucleotides are TGCGCCAGCAGCCCCCGGACAGATAAAAACATTCAGTACTTC. Residues: CASSPRTDKNIQYF.

This rearrangement joins TRBV5-4 to TRBJ2-1; 10 bases are shared with TRBD2. Trimming at V came to 4 bases and at J to 5 bases, leaving 6 bases not matched to a gene. The CDR3 covers 15 residues. Germline loops: CDR1 SGHNT, CDR2 YYREEE (reference sequence). For the CDR3, the DNA is TGTGCCAGCAGCCAACGGACTAGCGGAAACAATGAGCAGTTCTTC. Its protein product is CASSQRTSGNNEQFF. Full variable domain (remainder filled in from reference TRBV5-4 and TRBJ2-1): ETGVTQSPTHLIKTRGQQVTLRCSSQSGHNTVSWYQQALGQGPQFIFQYYREEENGRGNFPPRFSGLQFPNYSSELNVNALELDDSALYLCASSQRTSGNNEQFFGPGTRLTVL.

The gene calls are TRBV10-2 and TRBJ1-3; no clear D gene. Germline V gives CDR1 WSHSY, CDR2 SAAADI. This CDR3 contains 13 residues. V was shortened by 6 bases and J by 6 bases, with 12 bases between the two germline ends. The CDR3 sequence is CASSVGYLNTIYF. CDR3 nucleotide sequence: TGCGCCAGCAGCGTAGGATACCTAAACACCATATATTTT.

The J gene is TRBJ1-6, the V gene TRBV5-5; D remains unclear. The CDR3 runs to 15 residues. V dropped 0 bases and J dropped 9 bases, with 13 bases sitting between them. Germline loops: CDR1 SGHKS, CDR2 YYEKEE (reference sequence). The DNA of the CDR3 is TGTGCCAGCAGCTTGGCCAGTTCGGGGAGTTCACCCCTCCACTTT. Protein product: CASSLASSGSSPLHF.

V and J are TRBV5-1 and TRBJ2-2; 7 bases fit TRBD2. The CDR3 totals 16 residues. After removal of 1 base from V and 6 bases from J, the junction contained 9 bases not matched to a gene. Per germline, CDR1 SGHRS and CDR2 YFSETQ. The CDR3 region is CASSLWLAVGAGELFF. The CDR3 DNA sequence: TGCGCCAGCAGCTTGTGGCTAGCGGTTGGGGCCGGGGAGCTGTTTTTT.